This T cell receptor beta chain was documented in a study of blood T cell repertoires in COVID-19. The assay was immunoSEQ multiplex PCR, and TCRdb's table has in-frame clones only and misses some. The repertoire holds 150,000 to 160,000 clones, with about 89% as singletons. The CDR3 extends over 15 amino acids. Germline CDR1 reads LNHDA; CDR2 reads SQIVND (reference sequence). V lost 3 bases and J lost 4; bases outside the gene matches: 8. This clonotype originated in a man aged 45-65 years with acute or convalescent COVID-19. The genes are TRBV19 and TRBJ2-5; TRBD2 agrees at 7 bases. The sequencing input was peripheral blood. The CDR3 DNA follows: TGTGCCAGTAGTATTCGGGCGGGAGAGACAGAGACCCAGTACTTC. The encoded protein is CASSIRAGETETQYF.